The rows below give T cell receptor beta chains drawn from one sample of a study of shared clonotypes between healthy human individuals. Data came from immunoSEQ multiplex PCR; TCRdb stores just in-frame clones and leaves some out. This table has more than 2 million clones, 85% to 95% appearing once. The sample was naive CD8+ T cells from PBMCs. Every receptor here comes from a man younger than 30 in good health. Some clones in this sample may be carry-over from other donors' samples. Each CDR3 is given with its conserved first and last residue. D genes are given only for firm matches. The size field is filled for only some rows; it gives once, few, many or a size class.

CDR3 DNA | CDR3 protein | D gene | V gene | CDR3 length | J gene | clone size
TGTGCCAGCAGTGAGGGTGGTCCCCAAAACTCCTACAATGAGCAGTTCTTC | CASSEGGPQNSYNEQFF | . | TRBV2 | 17 | TRBJ2-1 | .
TGTGCCAGCAGTTTATCGACAGGAACGTACAATGAGCAGTTCTTC | CASSLSTGTYNEQFF | . | TRBV27 | 15 | TRBJ2-1 | .
TGTGCCAGCGGCCGTGATGAAAAACTGTTTTTT | CASGRDEKLFF | . | TRBV7-9 | 11 | TRBJ1-4 | .
TGTGCCAGCAGCTGGGGAAGAGATGGGGATACGCAGTATTTT | CASSWGRDGDTQYF | . | TRBV7-3 | 14 | TRBJ2-3 | .
TGTGCCATCTGGAACGATCCCACCGGGGAGCTGTTTTTT | CAIWNDPTGELFF | . | TRBV10-3 | 13 | TRBJ2-2 | .
TGTGCCAGCAGCCTGGGGGGAACCGGGGAGCTGTTTTTT | CASSLGGTGELFF | . | TRBV9 | 13 | TRBJ2-2 | once
TGTGCCAGCAGCTCCGCTGTAGCGGGGAGCTCCTACGAGCAGTACTTC | CASSSAVAGSSYEQYF | TRBD2 | TRBV11-2 | 16 | TRBJ2-7 | .
TGCAGCGTTGACTTGGGTTTCCGTGGCTACACCTTC | CSVDLGFRGYTF | . | TRBV29-1 | 12 | TRBJ1-2 | .
TGTGCCAGCAGCGGCCTGGCGGGTCGCAACTACGAGCAGTACTTC | CASSGLAGRNYEQYF | . | TRBV7-9 | 15 | TRBJ2-7 | once
TGTGCCAGCAGTTACGCCAAAGTTAGGACTGAAGCTTTCTTT | CASSYAKVRTEAFF | . | TRBV6-6 | 14 | TRBJ1-1 | .
TGTGCCAGTAGTTCTCGGACAGTTACCTACGAGCAGTACTTC | CASSSRTVTYEQYF | . | TRBV19 | 14 | TRBJ2-7 | once
TGTGCCAGCAGTTTAAAACGGGGGGTGAACCCCTACGAGCAGTACTTC | CASSLKRGVNPYEQYF | TRBD2 | TRBV28 | 16 | TRBJ2-7 | .
TGTGCCAGCCGCTGGAGGGGAGTGGAGTTCTTC | CASRWRGVEFF | . | TRBV27 | 11 | TRBJ2-1 | .
TGTGCCAGTAGTTACGGACAGGGGGCAGCTCAGCCCCAGCATTTT | CASSYGQGAAQPQHF | TRBD1 | TRBV19 | 15 | TRBJ1-5 | .
TGTGCCAGCAGTCAGAGACAGGGGGGCTACGAGCAGTACTTC | CASSQRQGGYEQYF | TRBD1 | TRBV27 | 14 | TRBJ2-7 | .
TGTGCCAGCAGTGATACGGGCTCCTACAATGAGCAGTTCTTC | CASSDTGSYNEQFF | . | TRBV6-1 | 14 | TRBJ2-1 | .
TGTGCCAGCAGCTCCCGGGCTAGGACGATTGGCAATCAGCCCCAGCATTTT | CASSSRARTIGNQPQHF | . | TRBV11-3 | 17 | TRBJ1-5 | .
TGTGCCAGCAGCTTAGCGGTGGGGCAGGGAGGCACTGAAGCTTTCTTT | CASSLAVGQGGTEAFF | . | TRBV7-9 | 16 | TRBJ1-1 | .
TGTGCCTGGACTCTAGCGGGATTCTCCGGGGAGACCCAGTACTTC | CAWTLAGFSGETQYF | TRBD2 | TRBV30 | 15 | TRBJ2-5 | .
TGTGCCAGCAGCTTCCGGGACAGGGGTGACGAGCAGTACTTC | CASSFRDRGDEQYF | TRBD1 | TRBV9 | 14 | TRBJ2-7 | .
TGTGCCAGCAGCCCCCCGGGAGCTAGCGGGAGTTTGTACGAGCAGTACTTC | CASSPPGASGSLYEQYF | TRBD2 | TRBV7-9 | 17 | TRBJ2-7 | .
TGTGCCAGCAGTTTTCAGGGAACGGGCTATGGCTACACCTTC | CASSFQGTGYGYTF | . | TRBV28 | 14 | TRBJ1-2 | .
TGCGCCAGCAGCCCCCGGGGTCAGGGTAACGATGAGCAGTTCTTC | CASSPRGQGNDEQFF | . | TRBV4-3 | 15 | TRBJ2-1 | .
TGTGCCAGTAGTATAGAAAGCGGGAGATCGGATACGCAGTATTTT | CASSIESGRSDTQYF | TRBD2 | TRBV19 | 15 | TRBJ2-3 | .
TGCAGCGTCCTAACAGTGGGGGGCTACACCTTC | CSVLTVGGYTF | . | TRBV29-1 | 11 | TRBJ1-2 | .
TGTGCCAGCCTCCCTTGGGACCGCCGAGGGGTTTCAGCTTTCTTT | CASLPWDRRGVSAFF | . | TRBV27 | 15 | TRBJ1-1 | .
TGTGCCAGCAGTCCCGACAGGGCTGGGACCTACGAGCAGTACTTC | CASSPDRAGTYEQYF | TRBD1 | TRBV6-5 | 15 | TRBJ2-7 | .
TGTGCCAGCAGCTTAGCCGACTACATCCCATACAATGAGCAGTTCTTC | CASSLADYIPYNEQFF | . | TRBV7-9 | 16 | TRBJ2-1 | .
TGTGCCACCAGCCGAGCGGGCCTTTACAATGAGCAGTTCTTC | CATSRAGLYNEQFF | . | TRBV15 | 14 | TRBJ2-1 | .
TGTGCCAGCAGCCGTCTAGGGACCGGGGAGCTGTTTTTT | CASSRLGTGELFF | . | TRBV7-6 | 13 | TRBJ2-2 | .
TGTGCCAGCAGCTTAGTAGTTACAGGGGGGAGCTATGGCTACACCTTC | CASSLVVTGGSYGYTF | TRBD1 | TRBV7-8 | 16 | TRBJ1-2 | .
TGTGCCATTCTTAGCGGGGCCCGCTACAATGAGCAGTTCTTC | CAILSGARYNEQFF | TRBD2 | TRBV2 | 14 | TRBJ2-1 | .
TGTGCCAGCAGCCAGGGACATCCCTACGAGCAGTACTTC | CASSQGHPYEQYF | . | TRBV7-2 | 13 | TRBJ2-7 | .
TGTGCCAGCAGCCCCGGGACAGGGGCCGAGGACTATGAAAAACTGTTTTTT | CASSPGTGAEDYEKLFF | TRBD1 | TRBV7-2 | 17 | TRBJ1-4 | .
TGTGCCAGCGGCGGGACAGCATCCTACGAGCAGTACTTC | CASGGTASYEQYF | . | TRBV6-1 | 13 | TRBJ2-7 | .
TGTGCCAGCAGCCACGGCTTTTCTGTGCTGGGAAACACCATATATTTT | CASSHGFSVLGNTIYF | . | TRBV16 | 16 | TRBJ1-3 | few
TGTGCCAGCAGTTTCCTAGTTTCGGGCATTCAGGGGAATGAGCAGTTCTTC | CASSFLVSGIQGNEQFF | . | TRBV28 | 17 | TRBJ2-1 | .
TGTGCCAGCAGCCTCTGGGCGCGGGACACAAATAGGAATGAGCAGTTCTTC | CASSLWARDTNRNEQFF | . | TRBV28 | 17 | TRBJ2-1 | .
TGTGCCAGCAGTTACTCTGGGGGAAATTCTTACGAGCAGTACTTC | CASSYSGGNSYEQYF | . | TRBV6-5 | 15 | TRBJ2-7 | once
TGTGCCAGCAGCTTGGCCCAAAGGACGGGGAGCTCCTACGAGCAGTACTTC | CASSLAQRTGSSYEQYF | . | TRBV5-4 | 17 | TRBJ2-7 | few
TGTGCCAGCAGTTACTCAGAAGGGGTTGAGGCTTTCTTT | CASSYSEGVEAFF | . | TRBV6-5 | 13 | TRBJ1-1 | .
TGTGCCAGCAGTCCTGGGACAGGGTGGCAGCCCCAGCATTTT | CASSPGTGWQPQHF | TRBD1 | TRBV27 | 14 | TRBJ1-5 | .
TGTGCCGAAGGGACTCTCGTCGAAGGCTCCTACAATGAGCAGTTCTTC | CAEGTLVEGSYNEQFF | . | TRBV7-9 | 16 | TRBJ2-1 | .
TGTGCCAGTAAGAGGGAGGGGGCCCCTAGCACAGATACGCAGTATTTT | CASKREGAPSTDTQYF | . | TRBV19 | 16 | TRBJ2-3 | .
TGCGCCAGCAGCTTGGGGTTTTCGGACTACAATGAGCAGTTCTTC | CASSLGFSDYNEQFF | . | TRBV5-1 | 15 | TRBJ2-1 | .
TGTGCCAGCATCGACCGGGGGCTCACTGAAGCTTTCTTT | CASIDRGLTEAFF | . | TRBV11-2 | 13 | TRBJ1-1 | .